The sequence of this T cell receptor beta chain was determined in a study of cytomegalovirus exposure and HLA in healthy donors. Study-level points and caveats: Reportedly, cytomegalovirus status was diagnosed with high sensitivity and specificity. The study found most TCR sequences rare, yet found some public TCRs in many donors.

Separation from the roughly 700-subject first cohort characterized the 120-subject validation cohort, to which the donors belonged. As regards this clone: The antigen is not known.

Germline values: CDR1 MNHNS, CDR2 SASEGT. The length of the CDR3 is 12 residues. J was trimmed by 7 bases and V by 10 bases; bases with no gene match: 4. Sequenced by immunoSEQ multiplex PCR; TCRdb stores in-frame clones only, minus some. The sample includes hundreds of thousands of clones, roughly 84% of them seen just once. V gene TRBV6-1 combines with J gene TRBJ2-1, with 10 bases aligning to TRBD1. Input material: PBMCs. The sequence was obtained from a young man in good health and CMV-seropositive. The CDR3 coding sequence is TGTGCCACCTCGGACAGGGGGAATGAGCAGTTCTTC. Translating it yields CATSDRGNEQFF.